Ten or more counts support the clone carrying this T cell receptor beta chain. Its specificity is unknown. TCRdb redid the calling of the 5' RACE reads with MiXCR, one entry per CDR3 protein. The table records approximately 46,000 distinct CDR3 sequences, about 9.3% of them present only once. The data originate from a study of early T cells in non-severe SARS-CoV-2 infection. The CDR3 contains 11 residues. With 6 bases removed from V and 3 bases from J, the gap between germline ends came to 2 bases. The study, taken as a whole, reports: There was a bias toward anti-spike CD8 responses in VDJdb matching, which missed private and CD4 specificities.

The rearrangement uses TRBV12-3 or TRBV12-4 and TRBJ2-2; D remains unclear. Source material: whole blood. This clonotype originated in an adult who was a healthcare worker with PCR-confirmed SARS-CoV-2 infection or an uninfected control (not recorded which). The CDR3 here is CASRYTGELFF. For the CDR3, the DNA is TGTGCCAGCAGGTACACCGGGGAGCTGTTTTTT.